Ten or more counts support the clone carrying this T cell receptor (beta chain). What it recognizes is unknown. Both TCR beta VDJ combination and CDR3 sequence profiling were carried out. Genomic DNA was the template for this profiling. One entry per CDR3 protein results from TCRdb running MiXCR on the reads. The repertoire holds fewer than 250,000 distinct CDR3 sequences, with roughly half as singletons. These data originate in a study of CD8+CD57+ T cells in acquired aplastic anemia. Study background: Average DNA yield from sorted CD4+ and CD8+ cells was approximately 3.2 ug. Where healthy donors were concerned, CD4+ cells averaged about 10 million reads. General observations from the study: Patients were compared with controls for CD8+ Simpson's diversity, and no significant difference emerged.

The TCR comes from a human donor in good health, serving as a control. Sequencing used sorted CD4+, CD8+, or CD8+CD57+ T cells (not recorded which) from PBMCs.

The CDR3 sequence is CASSEGGGTEAFF. The CDR3 DNA sequence: TGTGCCAGCAGTGAAGGGGGCGGGACTGAAGCTTTCTTT. The chain combines TRBV6-1 with TRBJ1-1; TRBD1 might be the D (5 bases). This CDR3 contains 13 residues. CDR1 and CDR2 (germline): MNHNS, SASEGT. Trimming cost V 1 base and J 5 bases, with 8 bases left between them.